Shown below are 24 T cell receptor beta chains from a single sample sequenced in a study of T-cell reconstitution after alpha-beta-depleted transplantation in children. Unique molecular identifiers were built into the TCRbeta library. TCRdb re-called the PCR reads with MiXCR, one entry per CDR3 protein. The repertoire holds some 600,000 distinct CDR3 sequences, with 10% to 15% as singletons. Sequencing was performed on PBMCs, mostly from graft donor cells, taken 360 days after TCRalphabeta/CD19-depleted stem cell transplant. The receptor set was obtained from a male patient under 18 who had a stem cell transplant for acute myeloid leukemia, so the T cells may come from the graft donor.

The rearrangement uses TRBV20-1 and TRBJ2-7; 11 nucleotides match TRBD2. The germline CDR1 and CDR2 sequences are DFQATT and SNEGSKA (reference sequence). V dropped 5 bases and J dropped 4; count of bases not matched to a gene: 10. The CDR3 is 15 residues long. CDR3: CSAEGLAAKAYEQYF. The DNA of the CDR3 is TGCAGTGCTGAGGGACTAGCGGCGAAGGCGTACGAGCAGTACTTC.

This clonotype was recorded at least ten times. The V gene is TRBV20-1, the J gene TRBJ2-5, with 9 bases that match TRBD2. The CDR3 is 18 amino acids. CDR1 and CDR2 from the germline V gene are DFQATT and SNEGSKA (reference sequence). With 7 bases clipped from V and 2 bases from J, the junction kept 20 bases outside the gene matches. CDR3 nucleotide sequence: TGCAGTGGCACAAGCCCCGCGGGAGGGTTGTTGGGACAAGAGACCCAGTACTTC. Protein sequence: CSGTSPAGGLLGQETQYF.

The rearrangement uses TRBV18 and TRBJ2-7; D may correspond to TRBD1 or TRBD2 (5 bases each). CDR1 and CDR2 from the germline V gene are KGHSH and LQKENI. Trimming cost V 4 bases and J 6 bases, with 22 bases left between them. The CDR3 contains 16 residues. For the CDR3, the DNA is TGTGCCAGCTCACGAATCCCATACGGGGCAGCCCCCGAGCAGTACTTC. It codes for CASSRIPYGAAPEQYF. The full variable domain, rest sourced from reference TRBV18 and TRBJ2-7, is NAGVMQNPRHLVRRRGQEARLRCSPMKGHSHVYWYRQLPEEGLKFMVYLQKENIIDESGMPKERFSAEFPKEGPSILRIQQVVRGDSAAYFCASSRIPYGAAPEQYFGPGTRLTVT.

The rearrangement joins TRBV3-1 to TRBJ2-7; 9 positions match TRBD2. The ends lost 5 bases at V and 4 bases at J; junction bases unmatched: 9. The CDR3 spans 15 residues. Looked up from germline, CDR1 is LGHDT and CDR2 is YNNKEL (reference sequence). The CDR3: CASSAPLAGPYEQYF. In DNA, the CDR3 is TGTGCCAGCAGCGCCCCCCTAGCGGGACCTTACGAGCAGTACTTC.

This clonotype was detected many times. This chain joins TRBV4-3 and TRBJ2-7, with TRBD2 matching 11 bases. V dropped 0 bases and J dropped 5; count of bases not matched to a gene: 9. Germline-derived CDR1 and CDR2 are LGHNA and YSLEER. CDR3 size: 17 residues. The DNA for the CDR3 is TGCGCCAGCAGCCAAGAGGGGGTACTAGCGGGAGTGAACGAGCAGTACTTC. Encoded protein: CASSQEGVLAGVNEQYF.

There are a few counts of this clonotype. The gene calls are TRBV28 and TRBJ2-7; 7 bases agree with TRBD2. The V gene's germline CDR1 is MDHEN and CDR2 SYDVKM. The CDR3 has 16 amino acids. The trim removed 0 bases at V and 6 bases at J, leaving 11 bases unmatched. DNA of the CDR3: TGTGCCAGCAGTTTATGGCGGGAGTTAGGGGCCCCCGAGCAGTACTTC. It translates to CASSLWRELGAPEQYF. Filled out from reference TRBV28 and TRBJ2-7, the complete variable domain reads DVKVTQSSRYLVKRTGEKVFLECVQDMDHENMFWYRQDPGLGLRLIYFSYDVKMKEKGDIPEGYSVSREKKERFSLILESASTNQTSMYLCASSLWRELGAPEQYFGPGTRLTVT.

This clonotype has only a few counts. This sequence joins TRBV20-1 and TRBJ2-7, with 9 bases that match TRBD1. V lost 7 bases to trimming and J lost 5 bases; unmatched junction nucleotides: 15. Per the germline V gene, CDR1 is DFQATT and CDR2 is SNEGSKA (reference sequence). The CDR3 extends over 15 amino acids. The CDR3 DNA sequence: TGCAGTGTACGAGGGGTAGGGACAGGGATAGACGAGCAGTACTTC. This translates into CSVRGVGTGIDEQYF.

This clonotype was seen repeatedly, ten times or more. The chain employs TRBV10-3 and TRBJ1-2; 11 bases line up with TRBD1. The V gene end was trimmed by 6 bases and the J gene end by 6 bases; junction bases not matched to a gene: 3. Per the germline V gene, CDR1 is ENHRY and CDR2 is SYGVKD. This CDR3 region has 13 residues. DNA for the CDR3: TGTGCCATCAGCGGGACAGGGGGTGATGGCTACACCTTC. It encodes CAISGTGGDGYTF.

This clonotype appeared a few times. The rearrangement uses TRBV28 and TRBJ2-4; 13 bases line up with TRBD2. The trim removed 3 bases at V and 0 bases at J, leaving 5 bases unmatched. Germline V CDR1 and CDR2: MDHEN, SYDVKM. The CDR3 is made up of 18 amino acids. The CDR3 DNA reads TGTGCCAGCAGTTTCGAACTAGCGGGAGGGCTAGCCAAAAACATTCAGTACTTC. Amino acids: CASSFELAGGLAKNIQYF.

The CDR3 nucleotides are TGCAGTGCTAGAGATAAGGCAGGGGTCGGCTACACCTTC. It translates to CSARDKAGVGYTF. This chain uses TRBV20-1 with TRBJ1-2; a possible D gene is TRBD1 (6 bases). Deletions cut 0 bases from V and 8 bases from J, with 13 bases between. The CDR3 totals 13 residues. CDR1 is DFQATT and CDR2 is SNEGSKA in the germline V gene (reference sequence).

The J gene is TRBJ2-7, the V gene TRBV20-1; the match to TRBD2 covers 9 bases. V trimming: 3 bases; J trimming: 5 bases; junction bases outside the gene matches: 8. The germline V gene encodes CDR1 DFQATT and CDR2 SNEGSKA (reference sequence). The CDR3 contains 14 residues. CDR3 amino acids: CSARTRTSVNEQYF. The CDR3 bases are TGCAGTGCTAGGACTAGGACTAGCGTCAACGAGCAGTACTTC.

Many counts were recorded for this clonotype. The V gene is TRBV24-1, the J gene TRBJ2-1; D is ambiguous. CDR3 length: 16 residues. The V end was cut by 5 bases, the J end by 2 bases, with 15 bases between. Germline lookup yields CDR1 KGHDR and CDR2 SFDVKD. CDR3 nucleotide sequence: TGTGCCACCAGTGCCCAAAGCGTTTTGACCTACAATGAGCAGTTCTTC. Its translation is CATSAQSVLTYNEQFF.

The chain uses TRBV20-1 and TRBJ2-7; 9 bases align to TRBD1. The length of the CDR3 is 12 residues. V trimming: 5 bases; J trimming: 7 bases; junction bases outside the gene matches: 6. CDR1 and CDR2 (germline): DFQATT, SNEGSKA (reference sequence). This chain's CDR3 is CSAPQGAGEQYF. The DNA for the CDR3 is TGCAGTGCTCCACAGGGGGCTGGGGAGCAGTACTTC.

CDR3 residues: CASRAGGITGELFF. The CDR3 DNA reads as TGTGCCAGCAGAGCGGGAGGGATCACCGGGGAGCTGTTTTTT. This sequence joins TRBV28 and TRBJ2-2; 10 nucleotides agree with TRBD2. The CDR3 has 14 residues. CDR1 MDHEN and CDR2 SYDVKM come from the germline V gene. The V segment lost 6 bases and the J segment 4 bases; nucleotides outside the gene matches: 2.

This clonotype has just a few counts. J is TRBJ2-3 and V is TRBV28; D possibly uses TRBD1 or TRBD2 (6 bases each). This CDR3 comprises 15 residues. Trimming shortened V by 7 bases and J by 5 bases, and 19 bases separated the two germline ends. Germline CDR1 reads MDHEN; CDR2 reads SYDVKM. The CDR3 is CASIRRGQLRDTQYF. CDR3 nucleotide sequence: TGTGCCAGCATCAGGCGGGGACAATTGAGAGATACGCAGTATTTT.

The sample holds a few counts of this clonotype. This chain uses TRBV4-2 with TRBJ2-7; 9 positions match TRBD2. The germline V gene has CDR1 LGHNA and CDR2 YNFKEQ. This CDR3 comprises 16 residues. The J segment lost 4 bases and the V segment lost 0 bases, leaving 7 bases of the junction unmatched. The CDR3 reads CASSQETGLASYEQYF. For the CDR3, the DNA is TGTGCCAGCAGCCAAGAGACAGGACTAGCGTCGTACGAGCAGTACTTC.

This clonotype was counted only a few times. The V and J genes are TRBV20-1 and TRBJ2-1; D possibly corresponds to TRBD2 (6 bases). Germline CDR1 is DFQATT and CDR2 is SNEGSKA (reference sequence). V shed 5 bases and J shed 6 bases, with 14 bases lying between them. The CDR3 has 13 residues. This chain's CDR3 is CSAGGASSNEQFF. CDR3 DNA: TGCAGTGCTGGCGGGGCTAGTTCCAATGAGCAGTTCTTC.

V gene TRBV20-1 combines with J gene TRBJ2-7; D not resolved. CDR1 is DFQATT, CDR2 SNEGSKA, per germline (reference sequence). The V gene lost 1 base and the J gene lost 4 bases, with 20 bases spanning the gap. This CDR3 comprises 16 residues. The CDR3 region has the DNA TGCAGTGCTAGAGTACGGGTAGGGAAAAACCTTTACGAGCAGTACTTC. Its translation: CSARVRVGKNLYEQYF.

This clonotype was seen many times. V is TRBV9 and J is TRBJ2-7, with a weak D call TRBD1 (5 bases). The CDR3 is 17 residues long. CDR1 SGDLS and CDR2 YYNGEE come from the germline V gene. V gave up 2 bases and J gave up 2 bases, with 20 bases separating them. In nucleotides, the CDR3 is TGTGCCAGCAGCGTTTCCCGCGACGACAGAGGAACCTACGAGCAGTACTTC. It specifies CASSVSRDDRGTYEQYF.

The chain combines TRBV20-1 with TRBJ2-2; 7 nucleotides align to TRBD2. The CDR3 extends over 15 amino acids. J gave up 6 bases and V 0 bases, and 7 bases lay outside the gene matches. Germline lookup yields CDR1 DFQATT and CDR2 SNEGSKA (reference sequence). For the CDR3, the DNA is TGCAGTGCTAGAGATCAGGCGGGAGTGGCCGGGGAGCTGTTTTTT. It is translated as CSARDQAGVAGELFF.

Many counts were recorded for this clonotype. The chain has TRBV7-6 and TRBJ1-1; tentatively, D is TRBD1 (5 bases). V was shortened by 2 bases and J by 0 bases, with 13 bases between the two germline ends. This CDR3 has 16 amino acids. Per the germline V gene, CDR1 is SGHVS and CDR2 is FNYEAQ. CDR3 in amino acids: CASSLQGMFMNTEAFF. CDR3 DNA: TGTGCCAGCAGCTTACAGGGTATGTTCATGAACACTGAAGCTTTCTTT.

This clonotype has more than one count but fewer than ten. The V call is TRBV7-9, the J call TRBJ2-3; TRBD1 is a possible D gene (6 bases). This CDR3 comprises 16 residues. V was cut by 1 base and J by 4 bases, with 15 bases left in between. Germline V gene lookup returns CDR1 SEHNR and CDR2 FQNEAQ (reference sequence). The DNA for the CDR3 is TGTGCCAGCAGCTTAGGACGGGCCAGGGGACCAGATACGCAGTATTTT. Amino acids: CASSLGRARGPDTQYF.

This clonotype was seen a handful of times. This chain connects TRBV20-1 to TRBJ2-1; perhaps TRBD2 as D (6 bases). The V gene lost 4 bases and the J gene lost 4 bases, with 11 bases spanning the gap. The length of the CDR3 is 13 residues. CDR1 and CDR2 (germline): DFQATT, SNEGSKA (reference sequence). In nucleotides, the CDR3 is TGCAGTGCTAAGAGCGGGTCTTACAATGAGCAGTTCTTC. It encodes CSAKSGSYNEQFF.

The chain couples TRBV3-1 to TRBJ2-1, with 16 bases lining up with TRBD2. Trimming cost V 3 bases and J 8 bases; bases outside gene matches: 4. This CDR3 comprises 16 residues. The germline gives CDR1 LGHDT, CDR2 YNNKEL (reference sequence). CDR3 residues: CASSHPGTSGRDEQFF. As DNA, the CDR3 is TGTGCCAGCAGCCACCCCGGGACTAGCGGGAGGGATGAGCAGTTCTTC.